Given below is one T cell receptor beta chain in context. Its antigen is not identified. Time point indicated: week 5, during vaccination. In the vaccine, a single dose held 300 ug of the mutant IDH1 20-mer peptide, along with topical imiquimod. The CDR3 consists of 16 residues. V dropped 5 bases and J dropped 5; count of bases not matched to a gene: 9. Germline assignment: CDR1 SGHAT and CDR2 FQNNGV. The sample comes from a study of a mutant IDH1 vaccine in newly diagnosed glioma. Study information: The patients were given eight vaccinations, one each in weeks 1, 3, 5, 7, 11, 15, 19 and 23. Treated patients had a mean age of 40.4 years and a roughly 62% male, roughly 40% female split.

Clones were read by immunoSEQ multiplex PCR, and TCRdb kept only the in-frame ones, dropping some. The repertoire holds roughly 40,000 clones, with roughly nine tenths as singletons. Material: PBMCs, obtained from a glioma patient whose treatment included an IDH1 peptide vaccine. The chain uses TRBV11-2 and TRBJ2-3; 11 bases line up with TRBD2. This sequence was found in a man aged 50-59 years with glioma. The DNA of the CDR3 is TGTGCCAGCAGCCACATACTAGCGGGAGAGGAAGATACGCAGTATTTT. This gives the protein CASSHILAGEEDTQYF.